Listed here are 3 T cell receptor beta chains from one sample, sequenced in a study of T cell repertoires in cytomegalovirus infection. Each CDR3 protein gets one entry after TCRdb re-called the reads with MiXCR. The sample has about 920,000 distinct CDR3 sequences, 31% seen once. Antigens of these TCRs are unknown. The sequencing used cultured CD8+ T cells from PBMCs, collected from culture after CMV antigen stimulation. The source of these receptors is a human donor in good health (CMV status not recorded). Some clones in this sample may be carry-over from other donors' samples.

The table lists this clonotype with a few counts. The chain uses TRBV10-3 and TRBJ2-7; maybe TRBD1 (5 bases). The CDR3 totals 11 residues. The V gene lost 8 bases and the J gene lost 7 bases, with 12 bases spanning the gap. Germline V gives CDR1 ENHRY, CDR2 SYGVKD. The CDR3 DNA follows: TGTGCCATCGGGGCAGGGCGGGAGCAGTACGTC. As protein: CAIGAGREQYV.

The table lists this clonotype with many counts. V gene TRBV7-2 combines with J gene TRBJ2-7; 8 nucleotides line up with TRBD2. CDR1 and CDR2 from the germline V gene are SGHTA and FQGNSA. The CDR3 loop spans 16 amino acids. V trimming: 5 bases; J trimming: 3 bases; junction bases outside the gene matches: 12. CDR3 sequence reads: CASSQQGRGAHYEQYV. CDR3 nucleotides: TGTGCCAGCAGCCAACAAGGGCGGGGGGCCCACTACGAGCAGTACGTC.

The chain carries TRBV12-3 or TRBV12-4 and TRBJ2-1, with D uncertain. Between the trimmed V and J ends, which lost 6 bases and 7 bases, there was a span of 7 bases. This CDR3 comprises 11 residues. This CDR3 reads CASRMTNEQFF. The CDR3, as DNA: TGTGCCAGCAGGATGACGAATGAGCAGTTCTTC.